This TCR beta chain was recovered during a study of molecular identifiers for immune sequencing clone quantification. General study results and limits: Highly expanded clone sizes could be underestimated by identical TCR molecules sharing a barcode.

This clonotype was observed at least ten times. Its antigen is still unknown. TCRdb ran MiXCR on the PCR reads and lists one entry per CDR3 protein. This sample yields fewer than 350,000 distinct CDR3 sequences, of which 20% to 25% are seen a single time; 0.75% to 0.85% belongs to the top ten. Sequencing input: naive CD8+ T cells from blood, with Jurkat cell RNA spiked in. The subset here: FACS-sorted CD8+CD4-CCR7+CD45RA+ naive T cells. This sequence was found in a human donor in good health. Some libraries in this study had Jurkat cell RNA spiked in.

The CDR3 loop is CASSQTGTGELFF. CDR3 bases: TGTGCCAGCAGTCAAACAGGCACCGGGGAGCTGTTTTTT. This chain connects TRBV6-2 or TRBV6-3 to TRBJ2-2, with D possibly matching TRBD1 (5 bases). Per the germline V gene, CDR1 is MNHEY and CDR2 is SVGEGT. The CDR3 runs to 13 residues. V was pared by 5 bases and J by 4 bases, with 8 bases between.